This TCR beta chain was sequenced in a study of CD8 T cells in Susac syndrome (dated by TCRdb to the late 2010s). In terms of the full investigation: Of the Susac syndrome patients who were sequenced, roughly 6 had clinically active disease and roughly eight were in clinical remission. The study used repertoire sequencing to test whether antigen drove CD8+ T cell activation and differentiation in Susac syndrome. Clonality of the CD8+ T cell repertoire was compared between more than 10 healthy donors, roughly 14 Susac syndrome patients and under 16 multiple sclerosis patients. At blood withdrawal, Susac syndrome patients were therapy-naive, treated with corticosteroids (with IVIg additionally given to some), or treated with IVIg alone. What the research found in general, with its limitations: Sixteen and five Susac-specific public clones were found in the total CD8+ and CD8+ TEMRA repertoires, respectively. The number of individuals in the TCR sequencing and HLA analysis was acknowledged as relatively small. Clonal expansion was seen in Susac syndrome CD8+ repertoires, peaking in CD8+ TEMRA cells and being greater in clinically active patients than in remitting ones.

Peripheral blood CD8+ and CD4+ T cells from healthy donors, Susac syndrome patients and multiple sclerosis patients were profiled using high-throughput TCR beta sequencing. Susac syndrome patients met recently defined diagnostic criteria for definite or probable disease. CD8+ TEMRA cells were enriched by FACS, while bulk CD8+ and CD4+ T cells were purified by magnetic negative isolation. Blood was collected in EDTA tubes and processed within 24 hours, with PBMCs isolated through density gradient centrifugation. PBMCs intended for TCR sequencing were frozen in liquid nitrogen and were later thawed in a 37 degrees C water bath. The sorted or isolated CD4+, CD8+ and CD8+ TEMRA cells reached a purity of at least 90%. CDR1 and CDR2, looked up from the germline V gene, are LGHNA and YNFKEQ. Inclusive of the bounding cysteine and phenylalanine, the CDR3 is 13 residues long. CDR3 DNA is the only sequence kept; it has 39 bases, read in frame from the first base. The junction carries 17 bases between V and J, which are trimmed by 8 bases and 6 bases respectively.

Turning to this clonotype: Its antigen is not yet known. No much larger clonotype is one base removed from it; base qualities were not supplied.

RNA was extracted using the RNeasy kit, and about 0.45 to 1 ug of the RNA was reverse transcribed with random hexamers. The immunoSEQ multiplex PCR assay, which covers 54 Vbeta and 13 Jbeta segments, was used to amplify TCR beta CDR3 regions. PCR amplification bias was corrected by using a synthetic template baseline for primer optimization and computational correction. The study's own analysis went as follows. Reads were assigned to V, D and J genes according to IMGT and analyzed in immunoSEQ Analyzer, with only productive sequences retained. Clonality was computed as one minus Shannon entropy normalized by log2 of the number of productive unique sequences. For each patient and control, public and private clones were evaluated within the 100 most prevalent clones. A clone was defined as Susac-specific if it was absent from the healthy and MS cohorts, from 1052 published viral clones and from other ImmuneACCESS disease sequences. Using fastp trimming at Q25 and MiXCR clonotype assembly, TCRdb reanalyzed the public sequencing data and kept in-frame beta chains. Rows are unified per CDR3 protein, each entry keeping the most common DNA and genes. The V and J calls reflect TCRdb's pipeline rather than the authors' work. Recorded for this sample are approximately 54,000 distinct CDR3 sequences; roughly 94% of them occurred a single time. Of the sample, less than 0.95% is held by the ten largest clones.

Material for sequencing was CD8+ T cells from PBMCs. This chain is built from TRBV4-2 and TRBJ2-7; TRBD2 is a weak D gene call, 6 bases matching. The receptor was derived from a human donor with Susac syndrome. The nucleotide sequence is given as TGTGCCAGCCGGTACACCGCCGGGGGCGAGCAGTACTTC. Its translation is CASRYTAGGEQYF.